The 27 T cell receptor beta chains presented below share a single source sample, sequenced in a study of immune characterization of retroperitoneal liposarcoma. MiXCR, run by TCRdb on the PCR reads, gives a single entry per CDR3 protein. Among thousands of distinct CDR3 sequences, about two fifths were seen once, and the ten largest hold more than 12%. Sequenced input: tumor tissue. The receptors originated from a male donor with retroperitoneal liposarcoma.

The V and J genes are TRBV12-3 or TRBV12-4 and TRBJ2-3, with TRBD2 identical over 10 bases. This CDR3 spans 13 amino acids. The V segment lost 8 bases and the J segment 4 bases; nucleotides outside the gene matches: 3. CDR3: CASGGTSADTQYF. The CDR3 region has the DNA TGTGCCAGCGGGGGGACTAGCGCAGATACGCAGTATTTT.

In its sample, this clonotype is large. The rearrangement joins TRBV10-2 to TRBJ2-1; no reliable D call. CDR1 and CDR2 (germline): WSHSY, SAAADI. V lost 3 bases to trimming and J lost 10 bases, with 13 bases between them. This CDR3 has 13 residues. DNA for the CDR3: TGCGCCAGCAGTGAAACACCTCCCCCCGAGCAGTTCTTC. It encodes CASSETPPPEQFF.

This clonotype rates as medium-sized. This chain joins TRBV6-1 and TRBJ2-5; 7 nucleotides align to TRBD2. The end of the DNA fits TRBJ2-7 better, so the J call may be wrong. Germline V gives CDR1 MNHNS, CDR2 SASEGT. The CDR3 covers 12 residues. The CDR3 sequence: CASSSSGYEQYF. The CDR3 nucleotides are TGTGCCAGCAGTAGTAGCGGGTACGAGCAGTACTTC.

In its sample, this clonotype is medium-sized. The chain joins TRBV6-6 to TRBJ2-1; 7 nucleotides line up with TRBD2. The J call may be incorrect, as the DNA end agrees better with TRBJ2-5. This CDR3 is 15 amino acids long. CDR1 and CDR2 (germline): MNHNY, SVGAGI (reference sequence). The CDR3 loop reads CASSYQAGGGRTQYF. The CDR3 region has the DNA TGTGCCAGCAGTTACCAGGCCGGGGGAGGGAGGACCCAGTACTTC.

This clonotype came up a few times. The V gene is TRBV6-1, the J gene TRBJ2-1; D call uncertain. Judging by the DNA end, TRBJ2-7 fits better; the J call may be wrong. Germline CDR1 reads MNHNS; CDR2 reads SASEGT. This CDR3 comprises 14 residues. CDR3 in amino acids: CASSERVAGNEQYF. Written as DNA, the CDR3 is TGTGCCAGCAGTGAACGTGTCGCCGGCAATGAGCAGTACTTC.

This clonotype was counted only a few times. The J gene is TRBJ2-1, the V gene TRBV25-1; maybe TRBD1 (6 bases). The V end lost 6 bases, the J end lost 4 bases, and 16 bases lay between the germline ends. Germline V gene data show CDR1 as MGHDK and CDR2 as SYGVNS. The CDR3 totals 15 residues. The CDR3 sequence is CASRDQGRVYNEQFF. The DNA of the CDR3 is TGTGCCAGCAGAGATCAGGGGCGCGTTTACAATGAGCAGTTCTTC.

The chain links TRBV11-2 to TRBJ1-4; 10 bases line up with TRBD1. Germline-derived CDR1 and CDR2 are SGHAT and FQNNGV. J was trimmed by 3 bases and V by 5 bases; bases with no gene match: 6. The CDR3 extends over 16 amino acids. Here the CDR3 DNA reads TGTGCCAGCAGCCACCGGGACAGGGGTGCTAATGAAAAACTGTTTTTT. Translating gives CASSHRDRGANEKLFF.

This chain uses TRBV6-5 with TRBJ2-3; no clear D. In germline, CDR1 is MNHEY, CDR2 SVGAGI. V was trimmed by 2 bases and J by 0 bases, leaving 9 bases between them. The CDR3 length is 15 residues. The CDR3 coding sequence is TGTGCCAGCAGTTACGGGATCCACAGCACAGATACGCAGTATTTT. It specifies CASSYGIHSTDTQYF.

The chain recombines TRBV6-6 with TRBJ2-2; no reliable D call. V lost 5 bases and J lost 7, with 17 bases in between. Germline-derived CDR1 and CDR2 are MNHNY and SVGAGI (reference sequence). The length of the CDR3 is 15 residues. The DNA of the CDR3 is TGTGCCAGCAGTCTTCGCCAAAAAGGTGGCGGGGAGCTGTTTTTT. Translation: CASSLRQKGGGELFF.

Note on this clonotype: A much larger clone differs by one base, so this may be a read error. The chain is built from TRBV6-9 and TRBJ2-5, with 10 bases matching TRBD2. The CDR3 is 14 residues long. Germline CDR1 and CDR2: MNHGY and SVAAGI. After removal of 2 bases from V and 11 bases from J, the junction contained 8 bases not matched to a gene. CDR3 amino acids: CASSYSGRANEQYF. As DNA, the CDR3 is TGTGCCAGCAGTTATAGCGGGAGGGCCAATGAGCAGTACTTC.

The rearrangement uses TRBV6-2 or TRBV6-3 and TRBJ2-4, with TRBD2 matching 10 bases. The CDR3 spans 17 residues. CDR1 and CDR2 (germline): MNHEY, SVGEGT. The V and J ends lost 5 bases and 13 bases, in that order; junction bases with no gene match: 20. The CDR3 loop reads CASSGKREGWGYNEQYF. CDR3 DNA sequence: TGTGCCAGCAGTGGAAAGCGGGAGGGTTGGGGCTACAATGAGCAGTACTTC.

V gene TRBV6-1 combines with J gene TRBJ2-3; D not certain. CDR1 and CDR2 from the germline V gene are MNHNS and SASEGT. The CDR3 consists of 13 residues. V lost 10 bases and J lost 5, with 16 bases in between. CDR3 loop: CATLSPFLDTQYF. As DNA, the CDR3 is TGTGCCACCCTCTCCCCCTTCCTAGATACGCAGTATTTT.

Judged by abundance, this clonotype is medium-sized. J is TRBJ2-5 and V is TRBV6-1; 7 positions match TRBD2. The V gene end was trimmed by 7 bases and the J gene end by 11 bases; junction bases not matched to a gene: 7. Germline V gives CDR1 MNHNS, CDR2 SASEGT. This CDR3 is built from 11 residues. Here the CDR3 DNA reads TGTGCCAGCACCTCGGCGGGGGAGCAGTACTTC. It translates to CASTSAGEQYF.

This clonotype was detected a few times. The chain links TRBV12-3 or TRBV12-4 to TRBJ2-1, with TRBD2 identical over 11 bases. The CDR3 spans 15 residues. The V segment lost 2 bases and the J segment 13 bases; nucleotides outside the gene matches: 10. The CDR3 DNA reads TGTGCCAGCAGTTTACAGCTAGCGGGAGGAGAGACCCAGTTCTTC. It specifies CASSLQLAGGETQFF.

By share, this clonotype ranks as medium-sized. V and J are TRBV7-6 and TRBJ2-1; 9 nucleotides align to TRBD1. The J call may be in error: the DNA end matches TRBJ2-7 better. Germline lookup yields CDR1 SGHVS and CDR2 FNYEAQ. This CDR3 is built from 20 residues. CDR3 loop: CASSLQPGTGTTGTQLVQYF. The DNA of the CDR3 is TGTGCCAGCAGCTTACAGCCCGGGACAGGGACTACCGGGACGCAGTTGGTGCAGTACTTC.

This clonotype is labeled as medium-sized (0.01 to 0.1%). V is TRBV6-1 and J is TRBJ2-5, with D unclear. Germline-derived CDR1 and CDR2 are MNHNS and SASEGT. CDR3 length: 12 amino acids. With 8 bases removed from V and 2 bases from J, the gap between germline ends came to 9 bases. CDR3 sequence (DNA): TGTGCCAGCTCAGGAGTTCAAGAGACCCAGTACTTC. This codes for CASSGVQETQYF.

This clonotype has only one observation. This chain links TRBV10-1 with TRBJ2-1; a weak D match, TRBD2 (5 bases). This CDR3 spans 15 amino acids. Germline CDR1 is WNHNN and CDR2 is SYGVQD (reference sequence). V gave up 2 bases and J gave up 4 bases, with 12 bases separating them. The CDR3 DNA follows: TGCGCCAGCAGTGAGGAGGGCGACGGGTACAATGAGCAGTTCTTC. Translating it yields CASSEEGDGYNEQFF.

This clonotype is medium-sized (0.01 to 0.1%) within its sample. V is TRBV6-1 and J is TRBJ2-1; no clear D. V was shortened by 4 bases and J by 3 bases, with 13 bases between the two germline ends. This CDR3 is built from 15 residues. CDR1 is MNHNS, CDR2 SASEGT, per germline. CDR3 bases: TGTGCCAGCAGTGCCTATGCGGTACTCTACAATGAGCAGTTCTTC. It yields the protein CASSAYAVLYNEQFF.

The chain recombines TRBV28 with TRBJ1-6; no firm D call. V was shortened by 7 bases and J by 10 bases, with 14 bases between the two germline ends. The germline gives CDR1 MDHEN, CDR2 SYDVKM. The CDR3 loop spans 13 amino acids. For the CDR3, the DNA is TGTGCCAGCACCCCGCGCAAGGAATCACCCCTCCACTTT. This sequence encodes CASTPRKESPLHF.

The chain couples TRBV6-1 to TRBJ1-2; TRBD1 matches 7 bases. Germline CDR1 is MNHNS and CDR2 is SASEGT. The CDR3 consists of 13 residues. The junction had 4 bases not matched to a gene; V was cut back by 4 bases and J by 5 bases. The CDR3 coding sequence is TGTGCCAGCAGTGGGGACAGCATTTATGGCTACACCTTC. Translation: CASSGDSIYGYTF.

The chain links TRBV6-6 to TRBJ1-2; the D is unclear. CDR3 length: 13 amino acids. With 2 bases removed from V and 2 bases from J, the gap between germline ends came to 6 bases. CDR1 and CDR2 (germline): MNHNY, SVGAGI (reference sequence). The CDR3 nucleotides read TGTGCCAGCAGTTACCTACAGAACTATGGCTACACCTTC. Protein product: CASSYLQNYGYTF.

On this clonotype: One end of the junction fails to match germline, which may point to a read error. The CDR3 region has the DNA TGTGCCAGCAGTCTTTATACAGGGAATAATTCACCCCCCCACTTT. It codes for CASSLYTGNNSPPHF. The chain carries TRBV6-1 and TRBJ1-6; possibly TRBD1 for D (6 bases). The CDR3 is 15 amino acids. Germline V CDR1 and CDR2: MNHNS, SASEGT.

In the case of this clonotype: Since a much larger clone is just one base distant, this may be a read error. The genes are TRBV27 and TRBJ2-1; either TRBD1 or TRBD2 may supply D (5 bases each). The DNA end is more similar to TRBJ2-7, so the J call may be wrong. Germline V gene lookup returns CDR1 MNHEY and CDR2 SMNVEV (reference sequence). The CDR3 has 16 amino acids. DNA for the CDR3: TGTGCCAGCAGTTTATCGGACATGGGACGGGGCAATGAGCAGTACTTC. It specifies CASSLSDMGRGNEQYF.

By its share, this clonotype is medium-sized. The CDR3 nucleotides read TGTGCCAGCAGTCGACGTACGGGACTAGCGGGCCAAGAGACCCAGTTCTTC. Amino acids: CASSRRTGLAGQETQFF. The chain recombines TRBV6-1 with TRBJ2-1; 12 nucleotides align to TRBD2. The CDR3 has 17 residues. From germline, CDR1 is MNHNS and CDR2 SASEGT. V lost 5 bases, J lost 13 bases, and 18 bases stayed unmatched.

This clonotype has more than one count but fewer than ten. This sequence joins TRBV6-1 and TRBJ1-6, with D perhaps matching TRBD1 (5 bases). The CDR3 sequence is 15 residues long. Per the germline V gene, CDR1 is MNHNS and CDR2 is SASEGT. Trimming took off 5 bases at V and 7 bases at J, with 15 bases between the two ends. The CDR3 DNA reads TGTGCCAGCAGTCCGACAGTTTCGGGAAATTCACCCCTCCACTTT. Its protein product is CASSPTVSGNSPLHF.

This clonotype is judged medium-sized. The chain carries TRBV6-1 and TRBJ2-1, with 12 nucleotides matching TRBD2. The assigned J gene may be wrong: the sequence end matches TRBJ2-5 better. CDR3 length: 13 amino acids. Germline assignment: CDR1 MNHNS and CDR2 SASEGT. CDR3 amino acids: CASSDWTSGVQYF. CDR3 coding DNA: TGTGCCAGCAGTGATTGGACTAGCGGGGTCCAGTACTTC.

This clonotype was counted a few times. The rearrangement links TRBV6-6 to TRBJ2-3; D remains unclear. The germline V and J ends were trimmed by 0 bases and 3 bases, with 10 bases remaining between them. The germline CDR1 and CDR2 sequences are MNHNY and SVGAGI (reference sequence). This CDR3 region has 15 residues. DNA of the CDR3: TGTGCCAGCAGTTACTCGATCCAGAGGACAGATACGCAGTATTTT. Its protein product is CASSYSIQRTDTQYF.